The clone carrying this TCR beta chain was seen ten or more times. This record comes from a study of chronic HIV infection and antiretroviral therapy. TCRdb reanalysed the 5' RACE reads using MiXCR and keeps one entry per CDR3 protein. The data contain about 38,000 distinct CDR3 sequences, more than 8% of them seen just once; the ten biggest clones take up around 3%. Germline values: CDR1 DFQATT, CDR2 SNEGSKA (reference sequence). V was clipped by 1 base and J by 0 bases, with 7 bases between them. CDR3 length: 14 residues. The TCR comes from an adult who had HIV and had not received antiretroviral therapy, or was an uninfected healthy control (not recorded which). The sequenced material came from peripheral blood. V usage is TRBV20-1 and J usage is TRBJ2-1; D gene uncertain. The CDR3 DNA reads TGCAGTGCTAGAGTAGCTAGCTCCTACAATGAGCAGTTCTTC. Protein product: CSARVASSYNEQFF.